This T cell receptor (beta chain) was documented in a study of cytomegalovirus exposure and HLA in healthy donors. General observations from the study: Associated with cytomegalovirus, according to the listing, were fewer than 200 TCR beta chains. For most TCR beta V segments, an earlier analysis put the productive rate at about 87% or about 30% of the time. Most of the CMV-associated TCR beta chains (in a later analysis) appeared to be HLA-restricted.

Use of 60 Vbeta and 13 Jbeta primers characterized the PCR. The protocol was immunoSEQ multiplex PCR, while the TCRdb copy is restricted to in-frame clones and leaves out a portion. The data hold 150,000 to 200,000 clones, with about 85% observed a single time. CDR3 length equals 16 residues. V lost 5 bases and J lost 2; bases outside the gene matches: 8. Germline V gene data show CDR1 as MNHEY and CDR2 as SMNVEV (reference sequence). Remarks on this clone: Its antigen remains unidentified.

This clonotype was sampled from a woman between 50 and 59 years old in good health and CMV-seronegative. V usage is TRBV27 and J usage is TRBJ2-3; 9 bases line up with TRBD2. The material sequenced was PBMCs. CDR3 loop: CASSPLSGRLTDTQYF. In nucleotides, the CDR3 is TGTGCCAGCAGTCCGCTCAGCGGGAGGCTCACAGATACGCAGTATTTT.